This T cell receptor beta chain was retrieved from a study of pediatric ulcerative colitis (dated 2019 in TCRdb). About the study as a whole: Six or seven ulcerative colitis patients had pancolitis and two had left-sided colitis, with histology consistent with ulcerative colitis in all. From fewer than ten newly diagnosed, treatment-naive pediatric ulcerative colitis patients and four non-IBD control children, paired blood and rectal samples were collected. By Pediatric Ulcerative Colitis Activity Index, mild disease was classified in two patients, moderate disease in four and acute severe colitis in three. The full study reports these points: With only a few individuals, the healthy control group was small. Controls, mild-moderate and acute severe colitis patients were separated by rectal repertoire features, and reduced rectal diversity due to clonal expansions was observed in acute severe colitis. Compared with controls, ulcerative colitis patients showed significantly higher autologous blood-rectal clonal overlap, a finding that suggests increased T cell trafficking to inflamed tissue. A couple of rectal CDR3 clonotypes were found in every ulcerative colitis patient but in no control. Because repertoires came from total lymphocyte DNA, patterns in rare subsets such as regulatory T cells may not be reflected. For technical reasons, blood samples from a couple of patients gave substantially fewer templates, and these samples were excluded from the blood-rectal overlap analysis. Blood-derived T cells may have been included in rectal pinch biopsies, especially in patients with overt colitis.

Through the immunoSEQ TRB Survey service, multiplex V and J primers were used to amplify rearranged CDR3 beta regions from genomic DNA. To keep sequencing depth equal across samples, survey-level depth of up to 500,000 reads per sample was applied. Libraries were purified, pooled and sequenced on Illumina technology. The original pipeline was this. immunoSEQ online tools were used for productive clonality, sample overlap, pairwise scatters, CDR3 beta length, V/D/J gene usage and productiveness. Calculated diversity was the number of unique rearrangements divided by total templates times 100; Shannon and Simpson indices were also computed. For principal component analysis, Z-score normalized data were analyzed with the R prcomp function and the ggbiplot package. Morisita's index was used to quantify the clonal overlap between blood and rectum within each subject. Not all clones reach the TCRdb copy of this immuneACCESS table, which keeps in-frame sequences only. Checked studies attribute under half of the gap to unresolved V genes and leave the rest unexplained. That table furnishes V, J and clone size, whereas the DNA furnished D and trimming. In this sample the table shows around 34,000 clones, about three quarters of which occur a single time. Around 0.96% of the sample comes from the top ten.

V loses 2 bases of germline sequence and J loses 4 bases, and the interval between the two ends is 8 bases. From the germline V gene, CDR1 is MGHDK and CDR2 is SYGVNS. Counted from cysteine to phenylalanine, this CDR3 has 13 amino acids. Just CDR3 DNA is preserved here, 39 bases in frame from base 1. This clone appeared once. Its recognized antigen is unknown. No clone much larger than this one lies a single base away; base qualities are absent. One to two pinch biopsies were taken from the rectum for research during colonoscopy. Ulcerative colitis patients had received no immunosuppressive medication before the diagnostic colonoscopy. Rectal biopsies were digested with proteinase K before DNA isolation. The Wizard kit (Promega) was used to extract genomic DNA from the blood and intestinal samples.

The V and J genes are TRBV25-1 and TRBJ1-1; the D segment could be TRBD1, given 5 matching bases. This clonotype originated in a boy younger than 18 with mild ulcerative colitis. Source material: gut tissue. The CDR3 has the sequence CASSEAGFTEAFF. The nucleotide sequence is TGTGCCAGCAGTGAAGCAGGGTTCACTGAAGCTTTCTTT.